The source of this T cell receptor beta chain is a study of molecular identifiers for immune sequencing clone quantification. Whole-study findings and limits: Identical TCR molecules can share a barcode, and this sharing could underestimate highly expanded clone sizes.

Naive CD8 T cells were sorted as CD8+CD4-CCR7+CD45RA+. Making the bulk TCR libraries relied on previously described methods and listed TCR primers. TCRdb used MiXCR to reprocess the PCR reads, holding one entry per CDR3 protein. The sample records 50,000 to 65,000 distinct CDR3 sequences, approximately 25% being singletons. This clonotype was seen at least ten times. Its target is not known. This CDR3 contains 17 residues. Germline CDR1 and CDR2: DFQATT and SNEGSKA (reference sequence). Trimming cost V 6 bases and J 1 base; bases outside gene matches: 15. The TCR was taken from a human donor in good health. Some libraries in this study had Jurkat cell RNA spiked in. This rearrangement joins TRBV20-1 to TRBJ2-3; TRBD2 matches 8 bases. The specimen sequenced was naive CD8+ T cells from blood, with Jurkat cell RNA spiked in. As to subset: FACS-sorted CD8+CD4-CCR7+CD45RA+ naive T cells. The DNA for the CDR3 is TGCAGTGCCCATCCCTACGGGGGGGGCCTAGGCACAGATACGCAGTATTTT. It specifies CSAHPYGGGLGTDTQYF.